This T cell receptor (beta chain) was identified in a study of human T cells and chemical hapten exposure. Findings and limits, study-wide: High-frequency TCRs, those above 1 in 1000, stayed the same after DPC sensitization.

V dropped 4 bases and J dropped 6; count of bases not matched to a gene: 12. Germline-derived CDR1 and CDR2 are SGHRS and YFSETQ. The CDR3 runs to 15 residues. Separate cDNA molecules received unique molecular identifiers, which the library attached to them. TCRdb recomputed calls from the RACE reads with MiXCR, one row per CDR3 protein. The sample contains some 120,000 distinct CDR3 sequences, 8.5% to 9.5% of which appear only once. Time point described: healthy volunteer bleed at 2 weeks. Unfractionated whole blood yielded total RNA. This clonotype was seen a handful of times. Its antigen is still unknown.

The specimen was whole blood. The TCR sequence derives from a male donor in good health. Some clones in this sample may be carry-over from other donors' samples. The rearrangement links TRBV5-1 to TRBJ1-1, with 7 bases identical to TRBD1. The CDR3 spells CASSVQGGLGAEAFF. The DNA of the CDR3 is TGCGCCAGCAGCGTTCAGGGGGGATTGGGGGCTGAAGCTTTCTTT.